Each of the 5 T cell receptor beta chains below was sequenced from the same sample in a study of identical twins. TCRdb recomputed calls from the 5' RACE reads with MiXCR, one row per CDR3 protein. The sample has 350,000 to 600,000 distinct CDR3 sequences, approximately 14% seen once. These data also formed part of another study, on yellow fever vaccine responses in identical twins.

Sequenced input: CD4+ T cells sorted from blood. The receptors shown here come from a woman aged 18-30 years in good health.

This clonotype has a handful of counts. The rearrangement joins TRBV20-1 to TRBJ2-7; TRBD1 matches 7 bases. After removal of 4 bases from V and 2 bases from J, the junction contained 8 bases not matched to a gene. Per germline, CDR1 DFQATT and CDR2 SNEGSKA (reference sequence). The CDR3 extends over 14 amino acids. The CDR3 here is CSATRQGTAYEQYF. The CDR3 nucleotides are TGCAGTGCTACCCGACAGGGAACAGCCTACGAGCAGTACTTC.

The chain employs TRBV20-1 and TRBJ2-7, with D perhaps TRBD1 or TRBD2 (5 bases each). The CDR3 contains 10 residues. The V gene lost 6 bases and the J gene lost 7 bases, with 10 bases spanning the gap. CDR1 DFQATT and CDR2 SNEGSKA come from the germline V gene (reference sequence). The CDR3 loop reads CSAGAVEQYF. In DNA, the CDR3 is TGCAGTGCCGGGGCTGTGGAGCAGTACTTC.

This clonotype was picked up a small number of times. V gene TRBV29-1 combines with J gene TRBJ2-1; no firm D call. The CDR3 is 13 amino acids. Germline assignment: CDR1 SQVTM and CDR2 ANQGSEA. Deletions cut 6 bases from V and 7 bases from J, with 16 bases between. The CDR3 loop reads CSVIHPWKNEQFF. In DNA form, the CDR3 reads TGCAGCGTGATACACCCTTGGAAAAATGAGCAGTTCTTC.

CDR3 bases: TGTGCCAGCAGTCAAGATACGGGACGCGTGGCTGAGCAGTTCTTC. The encoded protein is CASSQDTGRVAEQFF. The V gene is TRBV28, the J gene TRBJ2-1, with D perhaps matching TRBD1 or TRBD2 (5 bases each). The CDR3 has 15 residues. Per the germline V gene, CDR1 is MDHEN and CDR2 is SYDVKM. Trimming shortened V by 5 bases and J by 9 bases, and 20 bases separated the two germline ends.

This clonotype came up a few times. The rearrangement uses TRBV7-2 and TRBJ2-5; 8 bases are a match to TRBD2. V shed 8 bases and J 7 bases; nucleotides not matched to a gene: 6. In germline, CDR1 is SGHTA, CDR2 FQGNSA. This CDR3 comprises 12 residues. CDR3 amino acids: CASSGGGWTQYF. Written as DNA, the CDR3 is TGTGCCAGCTCGGGGGGGGGCTGGACCCAGTACTTC. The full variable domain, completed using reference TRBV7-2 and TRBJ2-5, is GAGVSQSPSNKVTEKGKDVELRCDPISGHTALYWYRQSLGQGLEFLIYFQGNSAPDKSGLPSDRFSAERTGGSVSTLTIQRTQQEDSAVYLCASSGGGWTQYFGPGTRLLVL.